In its sample, the clone carrying this T cell receptor (beta chain) was seen many times. Antigen: not known. The data are from a study of early T cells in non-severe SARS-CoV-2 infection. Study-wide context: Chains were unpaired, as sequencing was done on bulk RNA from unsorted whole blood. Findings and caveats of the study: The VDJdb matching leaned toward anti-spike CD8 responses and overlooked private and CD4 specificities.

Researchers attached unique molecular identifiers to individual cDNA molecules. In TCRdb, the 5' RACE reads were re-called with MiXCR into one record per CDR3 protein. This table holds tens of thousands of distinct CDR3 sequences, 14% to 15% found once. This CDR3 is 13 amino acids long. V lost 5 bases and J 5 bases, leaving 12 bases between the germline ends. The germline V gene encodes CDR1 SGHAT and CDR2 FQNNGV. Sequencing used whole blood. The TCR was taken from an adult who was a healthcare worker with PCR-confirmed SARS-CoV-2 infection or an uninfected control (not recorded which). The chain links TRBV11-2 to TRBJ2-5; D is unclear. DNA for the CDR3: TGTGCCAGCAGCGGCCCGAGATCGGAGACCCAGTACTTC. It translates to CASSGPRSETQYF. The whole variable domain, remainder taken from reference TRBV11-2 and TRBJ2-5, is EAGVAQSPRYKIIEKRQSVAFWCNPISGHATLYWYQQILGQGPKLLIQFQNNGVVDDSQLPKDRFSAERLKGVDSTLKIQPAKLEDSAVYLCASSGPRSETQYFGPGTRLLVL.